The sequence of this TCR beta chain was determined in a study of blood T cell repertoires in COVID-19. CDR1 and CDR2 (germline): SGDLS, YYNGEE. The CDR3 has 13 amino acids. With 7 bases clipped from V and 6 bases from J, the junction kept 8 bases outside the gene matches. Clones were read by immunoSEQ multiplex PCR, and TCRdb kept only the in-frame ones, dropping some. The sample shows 170,000 or so clones, around 86% of them seen only once. This TCR was recovered from a man aged 35 to 55 with active or convalescent COVID-19. The rearrangement uses TRBV9 and TRBJ1-2; 8 bases align to TRBD1. The sample consisted of peripheral blood. DNA of the CDR3: TGTGCCAGCTATGCCACAGGGGGGCATGGCTACACCTTC. This encodes CASYATGGHGYTF.